Each of the 17 T cell receptor beta chains below was sequenced from the same sample in a study of lymphopenia after photon versus proton radiotherapy. Clones were sequenced by immunoSEQ multiplex PCR, and TCRdb holds only the in-frame ones, with some missing. The table shows about 160,000 clones, with roughly nine tenths occurring only once. The sample in question was peripheral blood, obtained from a patient treated with photon-based radiotherapy. The receptors come from a man aged 45 to 65 with gastric cancer.

By frequency in the sample, this clone is medium-sized. The J gene is TRBJ2-1, the V gene TRBV4-1; 7 bases agree with TRBD1. Germline CDR1 and CDR2: MGHRA and YSYEKL. Losses at the gene ends were 4 bases for V and 4 bases for J; bases not matched to a gene: 7. CDR3 length: 15 amino acids. The CDR3 sequence: CASSRDSSSYNEQFF. CDR3 nucleotides: TGCGCCAGCAGCCGGGACAGCAGTTCTTACAATGAGCAGTTCTTC.

This chain connects TRBV9 to TRBJ2-1; the D gene is possibly TRBD2 (5 bases). The ends were cut back, 0 bases at V and 0 bases at J, with 10 bases in the middle. CDR3 length equals 16 residues. The germline V gene encodes CDR1 SGDLS and CDR2 YYNGEE. The CDR3 region has the DNA TGTGCCAGCAGCGTAGTAAAGCGGCCCTCCTACAATGAGCAGTTCTTC. It yields the protein CASSVVKRPSYNEQFF. Looking up the rest from reference TRBV9 and TRBJ2-1 gives the full variable domain: DSGVTQTPKHLITATGQRVTLRCSPRSGDLSVYWYQQSLDQGLQFLIQYYNGEERAKGNILERFSAQQFPDLHSELNLSSLELGDSALYFCASSVVKRPSYNEQFFGPGTRLTVL.

This clone was detected only once. The chain couples TRBV7-8 to TRBJ2-7; D not resolved. The length of the CDR3 is 15 residues. Germline V CDR1 and CDR2: SGHVS, FQNEAQ. Deletions cut 3 bases from V and 0 bases from J, with 12 bases between. CDR3 region: CASSFQEWISYEQYF. The CDR3 DNA reads as TGTGCCAGCAGCTTTCAGGAGTGGATCTCCTACGAGCAGTACTTC.

This chain uses TRBV11-3 with TRBJ2-1; 13 bases map to TRBD2. The germline V gene has CDR1 SGHNT and CDR2 YENEEA. The CDR3 length is 16 residues. V was clipped by 5 bases and J by 7 bases; unmatched bases: 8. The CDR3 reads CASSHRTSGSPNEQFF. For the CDR3, the DNA is TGTGCCAGCAGCCACCGGACTAGCGGGAGTCCTAATGAGCAGTTCTTC. The variable domain in full, with the rest retrieved from reference TRBV11-3 and TRBJ2-1, is EAGVVQSPRYKIIEKKQPVAFWCNPISGHNTLYWYLQNLGQGPELLIRYENEEAVDDSQLPKDRFSAERLKGVDSTLKIQPAELGDSAVYLCASSHRTSGSPNEQFFGPGTRLTVL.

The chain recombines TRBV28 with TRBJ1-2; D not resolved. The V end lost 4 bases, the J end lost 6 bases, and 21 bases lay between the germline ends. The CDR3 extends over 16 amino acids. Germline CDR1 reads MDHEN; CDR2 reads SYDVKM. The CDR3 DNA reads TGTGCCAGCAGTTCCCAACCCCCCGCCGGGAGGAATGGCTACACCTTC. It translates to CASSSQPPAGRNGYTF.

The CDR3 sequence is CASSSGQGGEKLFF. The CDR3 DNA sequence: TGTGCCAGCAGCTCGGGACAGGGAGGTGAAAAACTGTTTTTT. The V and J genes are TRBV13 and TRBJ1-4, with 9 nucleotides matching TRBD1. The CDR3 covers 14 residues. V was pared by 4 bases and J by 7 bases, with 4 bases of the junction left unmatched. Germline assignment: CDR1 PRHDT and CDR2 FYEKMQ (reference sequence).

The chain employs TRBV20-1 and TRBJ2-1, with D possibly being TRBD1 (6 bases). V lost 5 bases to trimming and J lost 10 bases, with 12 bases between them. This CDR3 is 11 amino acids long. Looked up from germline, CDR1 is DFQATT and CDR2 is SNEGSKA (reference sequence). The CDR3 coding sequence is TGCAGTGCTGCCGGGACAAACGAGCAGTTCTTC. This translates into CSAAGTNEQFF.

The J gene is TRBJ2-7, the V gene TRBV4-1, with 7 bases matching TRBD1. This CDR3 spans 17 amino acids. Unmatched junction bases numbered 18, after V lost 4 bases and J lost 6 bases. Germline CDR1 and CDR2: MGHRA and YSYEKL. CDR3 bases: TGCGCCAGCAGCCGAAGGCCGGACAGGAGCGATGGGCGCGAGCAGTACTTC. Translating gives CASSRRPDRSDGREQYF.

This chain links TRBV6-6 with TRBJ2-2; the match to TRBD2 covers 9 bases. The CDR3 totals 14 residues. The germline gives CDR1 MNHNY, CDR2 SVGAGI (reference sequence). V was clipped by 11 bases and J by 5 bases; unmatched bases: 9. Here the CDR3 reads CAAGGGLRTGELFF. The CDR3 region has the DNA TGTGCCGCGGGAGGGGGACTCAGAACCGGGGAGCTGTTTTTT.

The chain employs TRBV4-1 and TRBJ2-1, with D hard to call. Germline values: CDR1 MGHRA, CDR2 YSYEKL. CDR3 length equals 15 residues. V lost 0 bases, J lost 5 bases, and 11 bases lay in between. The CDR3: CASSQDRAGHNEQFF. The CDR3 DNA reads TGCGCCAGCAGCCAAGATAGGGCAGGTCACAATGAGCAGTTCTTC.

This chain uses TRBV2 with TRBJ2-7; D call uncertain. Deletions cut 2 bases from V and 6 bases from J, with 14 bases between. The CDR3 has 14 amino acids. The germline gives CDR1 SNHLY, CDR2 FYNNEI. CDR3 loop: CASSELGSLGEQYF. The DNA for the CDR3 is TGTGCCAGCAGTGAATTAGGCTCCTTGGGCGAGCAGTACTTC.

This clone has just one count. The gene calls are TRBV5-1 and TRBJ2-3; unclear D gene. The germline CDR1 and CDR2 sequences are SGHRS and YFSETQ. CDR3 length: 12 residues. Trimming cost V 1 base and J 4 bases, with 4 bases left between them. In DNA, the CDR3 is TGCGCCAGCAGCTTGAATGCAGATACGCAGTATTTT. Its protein product is CASSLNADTQYF.

The chain carries TRBV5-8 and TRBJ2-7; D perhaps matches TRBD2 (6 bases). V was pared by 7 bases and J by 4 bases, with 9 bases between. From germline, CDR1 is SGHTS and CDR2 YDEGEE. CDR3 length: 11 amino acids. This chain's CDR3 is CASAGGYEQYF. CDR3 coding DNA: TGTGCCAGCGCTGGGGGGTACGAGCAGTACTTC.

The rearrangement uses TRBV5-1 and TRBJ2-7, with D perhaps matching TRBD1 (7 bases). V lost 0 bases, J lost 2 bases, and 12 bases lay in between. The CDR3 contains 15 residues. Per the germline V gene, CDR1 is SGHRS and CDR2 is YFSETQ. CDR3 residues: CASSLAGGNPYEQYF. The CDR3 coding sequence is TGCGCCAGCAGCTTGGCAGGGGGGAATCCCTACGAGCAGTACTTC.

This chain uses TRBV7-9 with TRBJ1-1; 10 nucleotides align to TRBD1. Germline assignment: CDR1 SEHNR and CDR2 FQNEAQ (reference sequence). The ends lost 5 bases at V and 2 bases at J; junction bases unmatched: 5. The CDR3 has 15 amino acids. CDR3 loop: CASSGRQGANTEAFF. Written as DNA, the CDR3 is TGTGCCAGCAGCGGCCGACAGGGGGCAAACACTGAAGCTTTCTTT.

In DNA, the CDR3 is TGTGCCAGCAGGAAAGGGACAAAAGACCAAGAGACCCAGTACTTC. It encodes CASRKGTKDQETQYF. The chain carries TRBV28 and TRBJ2-5; a weak D match, TRBD1 (6 bases). Germline assignment: CDR1 MDHEN and CDR2 SYDVKM. The CDR3 is made up of 15 amino acids. Trimming left V 6 bases short and J 0 bases short, with 14 bases between.

The chain joins TRBV2 to TRBJ1-1, with 10 bases that match TRBD1. From germline, CDR1 is SNHLY and CDR2 FYNNEI. The trim removed 7 bases at V and 6 bases at J, leaving 8 bases unmatched. This CDR3 contains 14 residues. CDR3: CASNPGQGRAEAFF. In nucleotides, the CDR3 is TGTGCCAGCAACCCGGGACAGGGGCGCGCTGAAGCTTTCTTT.